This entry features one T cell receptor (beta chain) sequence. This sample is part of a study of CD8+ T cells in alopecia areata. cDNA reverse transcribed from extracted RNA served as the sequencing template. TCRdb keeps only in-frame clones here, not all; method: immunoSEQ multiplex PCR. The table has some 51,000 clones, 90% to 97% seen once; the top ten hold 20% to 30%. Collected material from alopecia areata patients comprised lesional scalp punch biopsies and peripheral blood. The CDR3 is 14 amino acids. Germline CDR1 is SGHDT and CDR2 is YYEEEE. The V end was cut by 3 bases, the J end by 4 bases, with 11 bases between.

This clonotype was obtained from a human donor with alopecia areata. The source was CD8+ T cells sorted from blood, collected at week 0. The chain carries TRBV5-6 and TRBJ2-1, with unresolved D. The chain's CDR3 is CASSSGDRYNEQFF. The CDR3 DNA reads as TGTGCCAGCAGCTCAGGCGATAGATACAATGAGCAGTTCTTC.